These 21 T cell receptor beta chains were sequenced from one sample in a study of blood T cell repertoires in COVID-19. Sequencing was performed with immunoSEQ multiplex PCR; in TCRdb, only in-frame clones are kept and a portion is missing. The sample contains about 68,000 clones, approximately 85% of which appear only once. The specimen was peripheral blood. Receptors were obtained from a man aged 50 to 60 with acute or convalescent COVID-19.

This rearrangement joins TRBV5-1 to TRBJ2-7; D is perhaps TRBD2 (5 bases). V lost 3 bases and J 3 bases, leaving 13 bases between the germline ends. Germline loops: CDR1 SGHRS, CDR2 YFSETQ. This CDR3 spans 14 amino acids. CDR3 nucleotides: TGCGCCAGCAGCTCAGGTCTAGAGGGCTACGAGCAGTACTTC. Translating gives CASSSGLEGYEQYF. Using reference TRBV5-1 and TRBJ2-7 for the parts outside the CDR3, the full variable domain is KAGVTQTPRYLIKTRGQQVTLSCSPISGHRSVSWYQQTPGQGLQFLFEYFSETQRNKGNFPGRFSGRQFSNSRSEMNVSTLELGDSALYLCASSSGLEGYEQYFGPGTRLTVT.

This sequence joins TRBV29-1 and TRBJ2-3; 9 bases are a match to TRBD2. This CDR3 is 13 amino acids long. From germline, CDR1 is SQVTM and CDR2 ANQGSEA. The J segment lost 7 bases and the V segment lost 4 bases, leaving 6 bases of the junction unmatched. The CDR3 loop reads CSVVAGVVNTQYF. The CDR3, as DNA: TGCAGCGTTGTAGCGGGGGTAGTAAATACGCAGTATTTT.

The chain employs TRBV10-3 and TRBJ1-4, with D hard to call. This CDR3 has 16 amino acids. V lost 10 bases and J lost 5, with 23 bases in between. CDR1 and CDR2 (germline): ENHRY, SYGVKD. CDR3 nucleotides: TGTGCCACCGGCACGGGCGGGGATTTCGGGAATGAAAAACTGTTTTTT. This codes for CATGTGGDFGNEKLFF.

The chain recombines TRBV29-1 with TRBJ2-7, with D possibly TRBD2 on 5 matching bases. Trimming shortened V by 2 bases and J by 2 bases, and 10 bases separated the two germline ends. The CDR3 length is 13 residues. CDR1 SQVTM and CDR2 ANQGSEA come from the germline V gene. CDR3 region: CSVEFRGTYEQYF. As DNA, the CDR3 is TGCAGCGTTGAATTTCGGGGAACCTACGAGCAGTACTTC.

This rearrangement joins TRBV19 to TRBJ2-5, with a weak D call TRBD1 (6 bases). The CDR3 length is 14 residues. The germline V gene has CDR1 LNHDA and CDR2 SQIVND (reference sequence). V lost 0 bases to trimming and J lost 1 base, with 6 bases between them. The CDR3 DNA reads TGTGCCAGTAGTATAGACAGGGGCCAAGAGACCCAGTACTTC. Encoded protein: CASSIDRGQETQYF.

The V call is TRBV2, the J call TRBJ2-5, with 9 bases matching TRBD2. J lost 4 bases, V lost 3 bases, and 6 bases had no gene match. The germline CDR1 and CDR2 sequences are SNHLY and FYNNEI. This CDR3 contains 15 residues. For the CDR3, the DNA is TGTGCCAGCAGTGATTCATTAGCGGGGGTAGAGACCCAGTACTTC. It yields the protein CASSDSLAGVETQYF.

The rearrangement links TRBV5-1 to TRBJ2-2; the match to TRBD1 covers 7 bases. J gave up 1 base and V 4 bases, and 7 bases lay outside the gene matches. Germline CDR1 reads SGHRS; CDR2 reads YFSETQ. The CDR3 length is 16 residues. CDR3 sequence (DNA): TGCGCCAGCAGCCCCATTGGGACAGAGAACACCGGGGAGCTGTTTTTT. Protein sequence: CASSPIGTENTGELFF. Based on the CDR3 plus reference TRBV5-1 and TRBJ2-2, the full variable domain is KAGVTQTPRYLIKTRGQQVTLSCSPISGHRSVSWYQQTPGQGLQFLFEYFSETQRNKGNFPGRFSGRQFSNSRSEMNVSTLELGDSALYLCASSPIGTENTGELFFGEGSRLTVL.

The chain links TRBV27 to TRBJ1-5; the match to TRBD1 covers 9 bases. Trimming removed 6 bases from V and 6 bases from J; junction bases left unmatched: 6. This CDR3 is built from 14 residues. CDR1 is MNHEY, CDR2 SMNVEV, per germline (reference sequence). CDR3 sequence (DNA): TGTGCCAGCAGGCGGACAGGGGACGGTCAGCCCCAGCATTTT. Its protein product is CASRRTGDGQPQHF.

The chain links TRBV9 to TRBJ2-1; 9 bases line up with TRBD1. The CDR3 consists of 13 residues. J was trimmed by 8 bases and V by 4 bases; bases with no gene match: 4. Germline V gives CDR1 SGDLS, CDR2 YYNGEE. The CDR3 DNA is TGTGCCAGCAGCACAGGGGGCGGGGATGAGCAGTTCTTC. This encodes CASSTGGGDEQFF.

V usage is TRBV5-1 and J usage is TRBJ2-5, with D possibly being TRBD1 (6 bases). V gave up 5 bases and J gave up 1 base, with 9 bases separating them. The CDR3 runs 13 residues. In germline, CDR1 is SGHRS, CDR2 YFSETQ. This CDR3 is CASRGQPQETQYF. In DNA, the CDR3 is TGCGCCAGCAGAGGACAGCCCCAAGAGACCCAGTACTTC.

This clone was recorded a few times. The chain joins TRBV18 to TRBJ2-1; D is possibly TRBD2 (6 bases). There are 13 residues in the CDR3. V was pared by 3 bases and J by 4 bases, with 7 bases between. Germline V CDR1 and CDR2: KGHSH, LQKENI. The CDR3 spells CASSPRGYNEQFF. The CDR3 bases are TGTGCCAGCTCACCGCGGGGTTACAATGAGCAGTTCTTC.

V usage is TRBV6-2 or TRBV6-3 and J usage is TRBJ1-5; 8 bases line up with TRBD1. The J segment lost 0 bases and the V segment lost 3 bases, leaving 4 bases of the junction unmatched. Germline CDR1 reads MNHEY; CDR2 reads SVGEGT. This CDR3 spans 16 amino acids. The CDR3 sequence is CASSYTGGVSNQPQHF. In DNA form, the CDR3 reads TGTGCCAGCAGTTATACAGGGGGAGTTAGCAATCAGCCCCAGCATTTT.

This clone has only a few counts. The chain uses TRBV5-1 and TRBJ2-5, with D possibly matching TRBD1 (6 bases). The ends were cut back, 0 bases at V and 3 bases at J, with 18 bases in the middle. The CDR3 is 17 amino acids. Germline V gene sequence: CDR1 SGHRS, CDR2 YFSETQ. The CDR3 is CASSLGLGRDTEETQYF. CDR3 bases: TGCGCCAGCAGCTTGGGTTTAGGCCGGGACACGGAAGAGACCCAGTACTTC.

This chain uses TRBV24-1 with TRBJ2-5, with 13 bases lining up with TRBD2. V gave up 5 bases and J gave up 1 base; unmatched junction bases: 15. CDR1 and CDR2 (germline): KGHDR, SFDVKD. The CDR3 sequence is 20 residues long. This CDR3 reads CATSAAPSGLAGTSQETQYF. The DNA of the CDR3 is TGTGCCACCAGTGCAGCACCATCGGGACTAGCGGGAACCTCCCAAGAGACCCAGTACTTC.

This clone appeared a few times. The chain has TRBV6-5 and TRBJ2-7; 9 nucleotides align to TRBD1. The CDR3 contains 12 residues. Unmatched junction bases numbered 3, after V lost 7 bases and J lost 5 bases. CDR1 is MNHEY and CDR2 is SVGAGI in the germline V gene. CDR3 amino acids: CASKTGGNEQYF. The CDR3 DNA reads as TGTGCCAGCAAAACAGGGGGCAACGAGCAGTACTTC.

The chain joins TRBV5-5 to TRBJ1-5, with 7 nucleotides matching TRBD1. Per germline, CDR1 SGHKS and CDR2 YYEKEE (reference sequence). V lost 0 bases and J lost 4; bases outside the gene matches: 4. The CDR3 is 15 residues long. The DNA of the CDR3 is TGTGCCAGCAGCTTGGCCGGGACAGAGAATCAGCCCCAGCATTTT. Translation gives CASSLAGTENQPQHF. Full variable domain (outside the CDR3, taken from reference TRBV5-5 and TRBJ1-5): DAGVTQSPTHLIKTRGQQVTLRCSPISGHKSVSWYQQVLGQGPQFIFQYYEKEERGRGNFPDRFSARQFPNYSSELNVNALLLGDSALYLCASSLAGTENQPQHFGDGTRLSIL.

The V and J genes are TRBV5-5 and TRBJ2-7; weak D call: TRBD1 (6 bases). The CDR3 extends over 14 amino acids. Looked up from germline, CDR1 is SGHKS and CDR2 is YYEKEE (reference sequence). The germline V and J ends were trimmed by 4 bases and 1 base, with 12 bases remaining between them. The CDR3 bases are TGTGCCAGCAGCCTACCCGGACAGTCCTACGAGCAGTACTTC. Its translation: CASSLPGQSYEQYF.

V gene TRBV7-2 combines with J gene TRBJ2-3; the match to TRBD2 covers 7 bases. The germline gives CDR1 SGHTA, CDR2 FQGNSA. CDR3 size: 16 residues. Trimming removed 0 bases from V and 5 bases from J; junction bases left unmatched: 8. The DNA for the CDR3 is TGTGCCAGCAGCTTAGCATACTGGGGGGGAGGAGATACGCAGTATTTT. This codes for CASSLAYWGGGDTQYF.

CDR3 protein: CASSLVQGGGYTF. DNA of the CDR3: TGCGCCAGCAGCTTGGTACAGGGTGGTGGCTACACCTTC. The chain links TRBV5-1 to TRBJ1-2; TRBD1 might be the D (6 bases). The V gene's germline CDR1 is SGHRS and CDR2 YFSETQ. The CDR3 runs to 13 residues. V gave up 0 bases and J gave up 7 bases, with 10 bases separating them. The whole variable domain, filled in from reference TRBV5-1 and TRBJ1-2, reads KAGVTQTPRYLIKTRGQQVTLSCSPISGHRSVSWYQQTPGQGLQFLFEYFSETQRNKGNFPGRFSGRQFSNSRSEMNVSTLELGDSALYLCASSLVQGGGYTFGSGTRLTVV.

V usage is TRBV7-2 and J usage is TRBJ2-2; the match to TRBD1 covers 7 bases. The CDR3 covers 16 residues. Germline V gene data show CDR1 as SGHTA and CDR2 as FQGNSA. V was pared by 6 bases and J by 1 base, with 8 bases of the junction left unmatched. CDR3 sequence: CASSHEAGGNTGELFF. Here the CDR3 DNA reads TGTGCCAGCAGTCACGAGGCAGGGGGGAACACCGGGGAGCTGTTTTTT.

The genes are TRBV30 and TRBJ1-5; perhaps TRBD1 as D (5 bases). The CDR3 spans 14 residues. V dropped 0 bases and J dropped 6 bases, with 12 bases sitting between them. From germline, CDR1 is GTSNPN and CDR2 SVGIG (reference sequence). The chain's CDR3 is CAWSVGGASQPQHF. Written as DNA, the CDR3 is TGTGCCTGGAGTGTTGGAGGGGCTAGTCAGCCCCAGCATTTT.